This T cell receptor (beta chain) is from a study of control samples from healthy donors and cancer patients. V was clipped by 1 base and J by 2 bases, with 6 bases between them. Germline loops: CDR1 SGHKS, CDR2 YYEKEE (reference sequence). This CDR3 is 13 amino acids long. Assay used: immunoSEQ multiplex PCR; TCRdb lists only in-frame clones, some missing. Of about 170,000 clones detected, around 92% appear once; the ten largest clones hold less than 1.6%. The sequencing input was blood. This rearrangement joins TRBV5-5 to TRBJ1-2; D uncertain. This receptor was obtained from a woman between 25 and 40 years old in good health. For the CDR3, the DNA is TGTGCCAGCAGCTTGCTCCAGAACTATGGCTACACCTTC. Translating gives CASSLLQNYGYTF.